This T cell receptor (beta chain) emerged from a study of blood T cell repertoires in COVID-19 (dated by TCRdb to the early 2020s). Concerning the study at large: Collaborator samples came from the United States, Italy and Spain and covered acute and convalescent phases of COVID-19. The material from the prospective study consisted of cDNA or gDNA derived from T cells, B-cell-depleted T cells, or PBMCs. The dataset comprised deeply sampled blood TCRbeta repertoires from subjects exposed to, actively infected with, or recovered from COVID-19. The repertoires were made available in a free public database intended to serve as a resource for research on the immune response to SARS-CoV-2. Samples were obtained from the ongoing ImmuneRACE study (first 160 participants) and from 950 to 1,500 subjects provided by 6 global collaborators. A de-identified subject ID, COVID-19 status, age in years and sex were almost always included in the sample metadata. Where HLA class I and class II types were available, the types were taken from metadata supplied by the sample provider, not from assay-based typing.

Study-wide conclusions, independent of this receptor: The quantity of clinical and demographic metadata differed by source and by participant and was supplied without curation.

TCRbeta CDR3 regions were amplified from genomic DNA by means of the immunoSEQ Assay, a bias-controlled multiplex PCR. As for how the authors treated the data: The number of nucleated cells in each sample was estimated by amplification of reference gene primers within the assay. To quantify the absolute abundance of each unique TCRbeta CDR3 rearrangement, sequence reads were collapsed and filtered. For each sample, productive Simpson clonality was calculated as the square root of Simpson's diversity index over productive rearrangements. The table was pulled from immuneACCESS by TCRdb, which kept in-frame rearrangements only. Such tables lose some clones; where checked, under half of the loss comes from unresolved V genes, and the rest has no known cause. The D gene and trimming were derived from the DNA, and the V and J assignments and clone size from that table. The sample data list around 470,000 clones, and less than 95% of these were observed just once. The ten largest clones take up 0.55% to 0.75% of the sample.

Turning to this clone: Its cognate antigen has yet to be identified. Per-base quality was not reported, and no clone a single base away is much larger than it.

The junction carries 14 bases between V and J, which are trimmed by 4 bases and 4 bases respectively. From a lookup of the germline V gene, CDR1 and CDR2 are SGDLS and YYNGEE. Taken from cysteine to phenylalanine, the CDR3 has 14 residues. Only the CDR3 DNA is retained, 42 bases long and in frame from the first base. Participants in the prospective study were aged about 18 to 90 years, lived in under 30 United States geographic areas, and enrolled through a virtual design. In the prospective study, participants were assigned to cohorts based on the clinical history participants reported in a screening survey and a study questionnaire. ImmuneRACE Cohort 3 recovered participants were defined by two consecutive negative NP/OP PCR tests, healthcare professional clearance, or symptom resolution. Mobile phlebotomists in the prospective study collected whole blood, serum and a nasopharyngeal or oropharyngeal swab from every participant. Prospective study participants could optionally give additional blood draws and questionnaires over an approximately two-month period. Before DNA extraction, blood samples from the prospective study were shipped at room temperature or frozen.

The V and J segments used are TRBV9 and TRBJ1-1, with a tentative D gene TRBD1 over 5 matching bases. The material sequenced was PBMCs or T cells enriched from blood (not recorded which). The receptor comes from a man aged 18 to 29 who had recovered from COVID-19. The CDR3 is CASSPQGFSTEAFF. The nucleotide sequence reads as follows: TGTGCCAGCAGCCCCCAGGGATTCAGCACTGAAGCTTTCTTT.